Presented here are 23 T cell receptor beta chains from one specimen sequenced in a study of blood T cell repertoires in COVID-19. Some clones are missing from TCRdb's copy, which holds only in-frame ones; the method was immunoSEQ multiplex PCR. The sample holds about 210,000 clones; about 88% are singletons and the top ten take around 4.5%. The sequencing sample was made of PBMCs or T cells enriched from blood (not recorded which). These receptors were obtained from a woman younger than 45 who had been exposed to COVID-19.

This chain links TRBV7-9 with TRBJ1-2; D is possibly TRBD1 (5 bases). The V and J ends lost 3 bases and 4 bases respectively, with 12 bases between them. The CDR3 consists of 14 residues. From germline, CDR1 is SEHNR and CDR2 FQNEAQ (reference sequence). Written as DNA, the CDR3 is TGTGCCAGCAGCTTCGGAGGGACCTCCTATGGCTACACCTTC. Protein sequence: CASSFGGTSYGYTF.

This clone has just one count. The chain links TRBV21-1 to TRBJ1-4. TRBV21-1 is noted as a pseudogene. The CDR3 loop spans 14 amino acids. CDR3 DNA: TGTGCCAGCACCTTTGGGGGGACTAATGAAAAACTGTTTTTT. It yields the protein CASTFGGTNEKLFF.

The CDR3 DNA reads as TGTGCCAGTAGTATTACCTCGGGAGACACTGAAGCTTTCTTT. This sequence encodes CASSITSGDTEAFF. This chain uses TRBV19 with TRBJ1-1; D not resolved. Germline V gene lookup returns CDR1 LNHDA and CDR2 SQIVND (reference sequence). The CDR3 length is 14 residues. The V and J ends lost 3 bases and 3 bases respectively, with 11 bases between them.

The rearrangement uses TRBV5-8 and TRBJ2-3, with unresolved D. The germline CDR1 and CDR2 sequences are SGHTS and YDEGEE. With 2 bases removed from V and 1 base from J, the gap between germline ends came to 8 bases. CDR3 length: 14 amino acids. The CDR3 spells CASSFRRGTDTQYF. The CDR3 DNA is TGTGCCAGCAGCTTCAGACGGGGCACAGATACGCAGTATTTT.

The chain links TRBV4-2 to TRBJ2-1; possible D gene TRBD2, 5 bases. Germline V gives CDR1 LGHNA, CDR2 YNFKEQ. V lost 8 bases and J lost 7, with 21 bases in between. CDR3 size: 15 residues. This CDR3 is CASGSEGRVINEQFF. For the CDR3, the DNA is TGTGCCAGCGGGAGTGAGGGAAGGGTAATAAATGAGCAGTTCTTC.

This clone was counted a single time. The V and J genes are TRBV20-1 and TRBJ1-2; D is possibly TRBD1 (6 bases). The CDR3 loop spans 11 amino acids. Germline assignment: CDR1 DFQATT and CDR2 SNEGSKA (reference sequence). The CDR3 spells CRPGTIYGYTF. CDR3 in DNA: TGCAGGCCCGGGACAATCTATGGCTACACCTTC.

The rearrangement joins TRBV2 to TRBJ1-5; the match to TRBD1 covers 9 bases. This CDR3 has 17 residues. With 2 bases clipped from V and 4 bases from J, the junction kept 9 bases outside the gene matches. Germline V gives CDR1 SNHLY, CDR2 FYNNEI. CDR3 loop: CASSESQTGGRNQPQHF. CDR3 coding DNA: TGTGCCAGCAGTGAATCACAGACAGGGGGGAGGAATCAGCCCCAGCATTTT. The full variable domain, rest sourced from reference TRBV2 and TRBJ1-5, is EPEVTQTPSHQVTQMGQEVILRCVPISNHLYFYWYRQILGQKVEFLVSFYNNEISEKSEIFDDQFSVERPDGSNFTLKIRSTKLEDSAMYFCASSESQTGGRNQPQHFGDGTRLSIL.

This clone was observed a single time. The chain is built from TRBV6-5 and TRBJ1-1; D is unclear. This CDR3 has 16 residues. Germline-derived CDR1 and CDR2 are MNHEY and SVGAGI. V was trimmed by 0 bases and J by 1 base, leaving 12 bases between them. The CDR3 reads CASSYSSGGWNTEAFF. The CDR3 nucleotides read TGTGCCAGCAGTTACTCGAGTGGAGGGTGGAACACTGAAGCTTTCTTT.

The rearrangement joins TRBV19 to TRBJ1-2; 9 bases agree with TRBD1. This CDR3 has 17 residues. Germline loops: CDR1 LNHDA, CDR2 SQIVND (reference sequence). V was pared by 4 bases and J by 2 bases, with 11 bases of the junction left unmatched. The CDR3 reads CASSTPPGTGWNYGYTF. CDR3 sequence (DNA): TGTGCCAGTAGTACCCCGCCTGGGACAGGGTGGAACTATGGCTACACCTTC.

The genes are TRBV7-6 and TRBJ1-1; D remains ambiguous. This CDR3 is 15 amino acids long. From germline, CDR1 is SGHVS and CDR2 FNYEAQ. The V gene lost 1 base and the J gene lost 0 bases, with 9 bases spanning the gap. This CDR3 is CASSLVQVMNTEAFF. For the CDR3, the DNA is TGTGCCAGCAGCTTAGTGCAGGTCATGAACACTGAAGCTTTCTTT.

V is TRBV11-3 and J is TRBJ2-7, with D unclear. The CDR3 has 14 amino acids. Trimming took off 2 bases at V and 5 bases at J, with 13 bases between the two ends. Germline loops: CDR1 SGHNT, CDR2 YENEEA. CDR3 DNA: TGTGCCAGCAGCTTACGGTTCTTTGCTAACGAGCAGTACTTC. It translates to CASSLRFFANEQYF.

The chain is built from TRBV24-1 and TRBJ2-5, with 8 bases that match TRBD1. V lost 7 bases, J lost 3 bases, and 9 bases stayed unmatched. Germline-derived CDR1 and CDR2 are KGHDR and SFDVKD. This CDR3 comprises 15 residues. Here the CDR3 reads CATSGIGQGKETQYF. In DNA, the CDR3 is TGTGCCACCAGCGGCATTGGACAGGGAAAAGAGACCCAGTACTTC.

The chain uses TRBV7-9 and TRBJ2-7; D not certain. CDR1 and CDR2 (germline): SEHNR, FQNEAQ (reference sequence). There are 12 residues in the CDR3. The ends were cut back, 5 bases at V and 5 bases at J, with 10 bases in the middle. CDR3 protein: CASSPTPDEQYF. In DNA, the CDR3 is TGTGCCAGCAGCCCTACGCCGGACGAGCAGTACTTC.

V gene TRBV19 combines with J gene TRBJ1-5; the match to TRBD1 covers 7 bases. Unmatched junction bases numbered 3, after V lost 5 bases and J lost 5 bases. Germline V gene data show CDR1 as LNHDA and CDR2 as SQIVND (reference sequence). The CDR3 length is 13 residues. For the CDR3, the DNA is TGTGCCAGTAGTCCGGGACAGTATCAGCCCCAGCATTTT. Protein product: CASSPGQYQPQHF.

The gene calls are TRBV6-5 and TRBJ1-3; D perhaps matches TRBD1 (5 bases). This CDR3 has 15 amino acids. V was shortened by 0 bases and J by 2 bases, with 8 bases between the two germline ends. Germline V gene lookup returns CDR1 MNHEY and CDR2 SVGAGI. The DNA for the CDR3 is TGTGCCAGCAGTTACTCTCCGGGGGCTGGAAACACCATATATTTT. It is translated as CASSYSPGAGNTIYF.

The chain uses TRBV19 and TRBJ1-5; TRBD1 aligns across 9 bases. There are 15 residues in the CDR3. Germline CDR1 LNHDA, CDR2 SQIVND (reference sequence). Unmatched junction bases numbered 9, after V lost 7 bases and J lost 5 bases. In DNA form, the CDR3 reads TGTGCCAGTATGAGAACAGGGGGCAAGGATCAGCCCCAGCATTTT. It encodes CASMRTGGKDQPQHF.

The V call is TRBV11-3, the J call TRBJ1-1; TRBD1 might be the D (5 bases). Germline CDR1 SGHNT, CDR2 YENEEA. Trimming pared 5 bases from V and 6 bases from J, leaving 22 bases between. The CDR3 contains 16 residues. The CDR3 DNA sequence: TGTGCCAGCAGCCCGGGGGATGGGGGAAGATACGCTGAAGCTTTCTTT. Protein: CASSPGDGGRYAEAFF.

The CDR3 region has the DNA TGTGCCAGCAGCTTATCCCACATAAGCACTGAAGCTTTCTTT. It translates to CASSLSHISTEAFF. The chain has TRBV7-9 and TRBJ1-1; no definite D call. Germline V gene sequence: CDR1 SEHNR, CDR2 FQNEAQ (reference sequence). The CDR3 is made up of 14 amino acids. The V end was cut by 2 bases, the J end by 4 bases, with 11 bases between. The full variable domain, rest sourced from reference TRBV7-9 and TRBJ1-1, is DTGVSQNPRHKITKRGQNVTFRCDPISEHNRLYWYRQTLGQGPEFLTYFQNEAQLEKSRLLSDRFSAERPKGSFSTLEIQRTEQGDSAMYLCASSLSHISTEAFFGQGTRLTVV.

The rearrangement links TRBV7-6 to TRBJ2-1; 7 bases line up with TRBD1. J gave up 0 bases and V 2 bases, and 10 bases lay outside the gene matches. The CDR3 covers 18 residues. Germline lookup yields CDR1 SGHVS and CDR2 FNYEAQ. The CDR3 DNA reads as TGTGCCAGCAGCTTACGGTTTTCGGCAGGGGGCTCCTACAATGAGCAGTTCTTC. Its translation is CASSLRFSAGGSYNEQFF. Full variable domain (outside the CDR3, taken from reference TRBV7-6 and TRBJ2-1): GAGVSQSPRYKVTKRGQDVALRCDPISGHVSLYWYRQALGQGPEFLTYFNYEAQQDKSGLPNDRFSAERPEGSISTLTIQRTEQRDSAMYRCASSLRFSAGGSYNEQFFGPGTRLTVL.

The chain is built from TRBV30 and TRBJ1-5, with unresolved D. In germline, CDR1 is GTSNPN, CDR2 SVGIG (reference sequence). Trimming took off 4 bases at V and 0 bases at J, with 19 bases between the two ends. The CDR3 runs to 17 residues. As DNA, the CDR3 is TGTGCCTGGAAGTGGGGAGCGAGGATTTATAGCAATCAGCCCCAGCATTTT. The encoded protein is CAWKWGARIYSNQPQHF.

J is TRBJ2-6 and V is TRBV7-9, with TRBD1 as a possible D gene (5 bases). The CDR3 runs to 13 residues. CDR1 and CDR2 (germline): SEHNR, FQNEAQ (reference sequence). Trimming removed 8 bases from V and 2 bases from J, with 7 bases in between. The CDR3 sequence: CASGAAGANVLTF. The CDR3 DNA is TGTGCCAGCGGGGCGGCTGGGGCCAACGTCCTGACTTTC.

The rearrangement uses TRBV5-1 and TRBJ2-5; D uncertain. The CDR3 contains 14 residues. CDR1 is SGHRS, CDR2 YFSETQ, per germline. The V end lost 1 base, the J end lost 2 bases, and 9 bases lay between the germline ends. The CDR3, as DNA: TGCGCCAGCAGCTTGAGTCCAGTACAAGAGACCCAGTACTTC. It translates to CASSLSPVQETQYF.

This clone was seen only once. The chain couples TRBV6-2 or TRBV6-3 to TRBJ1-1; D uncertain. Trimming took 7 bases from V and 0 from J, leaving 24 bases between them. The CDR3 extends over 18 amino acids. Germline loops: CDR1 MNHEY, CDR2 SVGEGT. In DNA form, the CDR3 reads TGTGCCAGCATCCCCAAAATAAGGACGGGCGGGTTGAACACTGAAGCTTTCTTT. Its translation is CASIPKIRTGGLNTEAFF.